These 4 T cell receptor beta chains originate from one sample sequenced in a study of blood T cell repertoires in COVID-19. The method was immunoSEQ multiplex PCR; TCRdb's version includes in-frame clones alone and lacks a portion of them. The table records about 140,000 clones, more than 75% of them present only once. Sequences were obtained from peripheral blood. These receptors all stem from a man older than 75 with acute or convalescent COVID-19.

This clone was seen a handful of times. The chain couples TRBV18 to TRBJ1-1; 7 bases fit TRBD1. V lost 3 bases and J lost 3; bases outside the gene matches: 7. Per the germline V gene, CDR1 is KGHSH and CDR2 is LQKENI. CDR3 length: 15 amino acids. CDR3 sequence (DNA): TGTGCCAGCTCACCCTCGAGGGGGCGCGACACTGAAGCTTTCTTT. Translating it yields CASSPSRGRDTEAFF.

The V gene is TRBV28, the J gene TRBJ1-5; no reliable D call. Germline lookup yields CDR1 MDHEN and CDR2 SYDVKM. The CDR3 is 14 amino acids. V was pared by 2 bases and J by 6 bases, with 11 bases between. CDR3 DNA sequence: TGTGCCAGCAGTTTAGCGGGGATCGCTCAGCCCCAGCATTTT. It codes for CASSLAGIAQPQHF.

The chain carries TRBV4-3 and TRBJ2-1, with TRBD2 identical over 7 bases. Germline V gene lookup returns CDR1 LGHNA and CDR2 YSLEER. The V gene end was trimmed by 1 base and the J gene end by 0 bases; junction bases not matched to a gene: 6. This CDR3 is 17 amino acids long. The chain's CDR3 is CASSQVPLAFSYNEQFF. CDR3 DNA sequence: TGCGCCAGCAGCCAAGTTCCACTAGCGTTCTCCTACAATGAGCAGTTCTTC.

This sequence joins TRBV19 and TRBJ2-1; TRBD1 agrees at 8 bases. The CDR3 extends over 16 amino acids. V lost 4 bases and J lost 0; bases outside the gene matches: 5. Per germline, CDR1 LNHDA and CDR2 SQIVND (reference sequence). The CDR3 protein is CASSTRTGSSYNEQFF. CDR3 nucleotides: TGTGCCAGTAGTACTCGGACAGGGAGCTCCTACAATGAGCAGTTCTTC.